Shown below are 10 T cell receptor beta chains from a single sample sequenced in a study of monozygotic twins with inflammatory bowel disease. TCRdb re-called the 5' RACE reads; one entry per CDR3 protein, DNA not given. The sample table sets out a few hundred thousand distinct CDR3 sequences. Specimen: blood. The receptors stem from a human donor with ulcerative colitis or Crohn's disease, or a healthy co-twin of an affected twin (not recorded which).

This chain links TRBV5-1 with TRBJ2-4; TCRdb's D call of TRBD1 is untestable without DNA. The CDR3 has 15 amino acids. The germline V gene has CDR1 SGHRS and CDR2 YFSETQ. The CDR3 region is CASRPPGLAKNMQYF. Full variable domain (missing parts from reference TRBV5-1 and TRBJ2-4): KAGVTQTPRYLIKTRGQQVTLSCSPISGHRSVSWYQQTPGQGLQFLFEYFSETQRNKGNFPGRFSGRQFSNSRSEMNVSTLELGDSALYLCASRPPGLAKNMQYFGAGTRLSVL.

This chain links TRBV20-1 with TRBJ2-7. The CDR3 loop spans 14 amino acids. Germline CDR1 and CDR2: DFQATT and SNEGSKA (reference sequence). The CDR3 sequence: CSARDSRDSYEQYF.

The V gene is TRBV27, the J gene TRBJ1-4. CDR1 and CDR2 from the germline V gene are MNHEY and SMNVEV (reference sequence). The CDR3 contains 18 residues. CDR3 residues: CASTRAIVRVWTLEKLFF.

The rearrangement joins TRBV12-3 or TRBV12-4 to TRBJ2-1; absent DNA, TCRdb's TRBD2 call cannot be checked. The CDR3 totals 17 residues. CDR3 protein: CASSPLAGAAGHNEQFF.

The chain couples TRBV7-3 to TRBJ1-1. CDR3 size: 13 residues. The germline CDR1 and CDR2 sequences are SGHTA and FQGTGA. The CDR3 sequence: CASSPGSSVEAFF. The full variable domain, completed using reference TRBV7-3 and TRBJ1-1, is GAGVSQTPSNKVTEKGKYVELRCDPISGHTALYWYRQSLGQGPEFLIYFQGTGAADDSGLPNDRFFAVRPEGSVSTLKIQRTERGDSAVYLCASSPGSSVEAFFGQGTRLTVV.

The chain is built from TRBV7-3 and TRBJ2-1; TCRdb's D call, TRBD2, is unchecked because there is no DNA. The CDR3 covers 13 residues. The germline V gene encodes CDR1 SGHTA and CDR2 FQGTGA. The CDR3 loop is CASSLGRAGEQFF.

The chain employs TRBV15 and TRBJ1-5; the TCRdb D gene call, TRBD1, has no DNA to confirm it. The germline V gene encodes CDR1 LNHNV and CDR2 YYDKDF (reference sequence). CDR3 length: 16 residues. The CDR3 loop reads CATSRDLGQGGQPQHF. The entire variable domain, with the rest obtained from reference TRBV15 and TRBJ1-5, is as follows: DAMVIQNPRYQVTQFGKPVTLSCSQTLNHNVMYWYQQKSSQAPKLLFHYYDKDFNNEADTPDNFQSRRPNTSFCFLDIRSPGLGDTAMYLCATSRDLGQGGQPQHFGDGTRLSIL.

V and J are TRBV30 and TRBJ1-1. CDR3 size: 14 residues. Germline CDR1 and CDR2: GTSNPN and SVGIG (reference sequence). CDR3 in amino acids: CAWSVGRAYAEAFF.

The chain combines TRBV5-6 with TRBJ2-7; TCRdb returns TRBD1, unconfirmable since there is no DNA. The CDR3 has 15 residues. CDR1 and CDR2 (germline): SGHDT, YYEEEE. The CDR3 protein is CASSQARDRGDEQYF.

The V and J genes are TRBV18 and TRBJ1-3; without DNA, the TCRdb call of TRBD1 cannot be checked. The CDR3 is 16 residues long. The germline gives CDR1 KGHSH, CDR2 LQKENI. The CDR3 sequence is CASSRDIADSGNTIYF.